The 14 T cell receptor beta chains given below trace back to one sample, sequenced in a study of shared clonotypes between healthy human individuals. Sequencing used immunoSEQ multiplex PCR; TCRdb keeps in-frame clones, though not all of them. This sample carries about 2.4 million clones, 80% to 95% of them seen once, and the ten largest clones take 0.35% to 0.45%. Sample: naive CD4+ T cells from PBMCs. Indicated subset: CD45RA+ positively selected. Receptors originate from a man younger than 30 in good health. Some clones in this sample may be carry-over from other donors' samples.

With regard to this clone: Other DNA sequences in the sample encode the same CDR3. This chain connects TRBV20-1 to TRBJ2-1, with D unclear. CDR1 and CDR2 (germline): DFQATT, SNEGSKA (reference sequence). The CDR3 is 10 amino acids. Trimming shortened V by 1 base and J by 7 bases, and 2 bases separated the two germline ends. As DNA, the CDR3 is TGCAGTGCTAGAGCTAATGAGCAGTTCTTC. Protein: CSARANEQFF.

The genes are TRBV6-5 and TRBJ1-2; 7 bases line up with TRBD1. The CDR3 extends over 12 amino acids. V shed 7 bases, J shed 8 bases, and the junction held 7 bases outside the gene matches. CDR1 and CDR2 (germline): MNHEY, SVGAGI. The CDR3 coding sequence is TGTGCCAGCAACGGGGACAGAGGGGGCTACACCTTC. This gives the protein CASNGDRGGYTF.

CDR3 sequence reads: CASSPEAGNGQPQHF. Written as DNA, the CDR3 is TGCGCCAGCAGCCCAGAAGCAGGGAACGGTCAGCCCCAGCATTTT. The rearrangement joins TRBV5-1 to TRBJ1-5, with D maybe TRBD1 (5 bases). This CDR3 is 15 amino acids long. V lost 4 bases and J lost 6, with 17 bases in between. Germline values: CDR1 SGHRS, CDR2 YFSETQ.

Regarding this clone: Other DNA variants within this sample encode the same CDR3. The chain couples TRBV10-3 to TRBJ1-1; D gene uncertain. CDR1 and CDR2 (germline): ENHRY, SYGVKD. The length of the CDR3 is 13 residues. The V end lost 4 bases, the J end lost 1 base, and 7 bases lay between the germline ends. CDR3 DNA: TGTGCCATCAGTGGGTCTGGGAACACTGAAGCTTTCTTT. Its protein is CAISGSGNTEAFF.

The chain has TRBV27 and TRBJ1-1; 8 bases fit TRBD1. This CDR3 contains 16 residues. Germline trimming cut 5 bases from V and 0 bases from J; bases unmatched to any gene: 8. Germline loops: CDR1 MNHEY, CDR2 SMNVEV (reference sequence). CDR3 nucleotide sequence: TGTGCCAGCAGTCCCCATTGGACAGGGATGAACACTGAAGCTTTCTTT. This encodes CASSPHWTGMNTEAFF.

The chain has TRBV7-2 and TRBJ2-7; D unresolved. The V gene's germline CDR1 is SGHTA and CDR2 FQGNSA. Trimming removed 2 bases at V and 6 bases at J, with 11 bases between. The CDR3 extends over 13 amino acids. The CDR3 sequence is CASSLQLGSEQYF. CDR3 nucleotide sequence: TGTGCCAGCAGCTTACAGTTGGGCTCCGAGCAGTACTTC.

The count of this clone is one. The CDR3, as DNA: TGTGCCAGCAACACCGGAGCGGGAAATGAGCAGTTCTTC. Translating gives CASNTGAGNEQFF. The chain links TRBV6-6 to TRBJ2-1; 7 bases fit TRBD2. The CDR3 is made up of 13 amino acids. The germline V gene encodes CDR1 MNHNY and CDR2 SVGAGI (reference sequence). After removal of 7 bases from V and 7 bases from J, the junction contained 7 bases not matched to a gene.

The chain carries TRBV18 and TRBJ2-7; D remains unclear. The CDR3 covers 19 residues. In germline, CDR1 is KGHSH, CDR2 LQKENI. V lost 3 bases, J lost 0 bases, and 24 bases lay in between. CDR3 coding DNA: TGTGCCAGCTCACCGGTACATTACAGTGGGCCCCTCACCTCCTACGAGCAGTACTTC. It codes for CASSPVHYSGPLTSYEQYF. The complete variable domain, with remaining parts taken from reference TRBV18 and TRBJ2-7, reads NAGVMQNPRHLVRRRGQEARLRCSPMKGHSHVYWYRQLPEEGLKFMVYLQKENIIDESGMPKERFSAEFPKEGPSILRIQQVVRGDSAAYFCASSPVHYSGPLTSYEQYFGPGTRLTVT.

This clone appeared a single time. This chain links TRBV30 with TRBJ2-3; D might be TRBD2 (5 bases). V shed 5 bases and J shed 2 bases, with 14 bases lying between them. This CDR3 region has 14 residues. Germline CDR1 and CDR2: GTSNPN and SVGIG (reference sequence). Here the CDR3 DNA reads TGTGCCTGGTCACTAGGGCCATACACAGATACGCAGTATTTT. Translating it yields CAWSLGPYTDTQYF.

This clone was seen only a few times. The genes are TRBV7-9 and TRBJ1-3; 7 bases line up with TRBD1. The ends lost 4 bases at V and 0 bases at J; junction bases unmatched: 3. Germline CDR1 is SEHNR and CDR2 is FQNEAQ (reference sequence). The CDR3 extends over 15 amino acids. The CDR3, as DNA: TGTGCCAGCAGCTACGACAGGGACTCTGGAAACACCATATATTTT. Its protein is CASSYDRDSGNTIYF.

The chain is built from TRBV10-3 and TRBJ2-1; 9 bases match TRBD1. The V gene's germline CDR1 is ENHRY and CDR2 SYGVKD. This CDR3 region has 16 residues. The ends lost 6 bases at V and 10 bases at J; junction bases unmatched: 16. The CDR3 spells CAIRVTQGALAGEQFF. In DNA, the CDR3 is TGTGCCATCAGGGTAACACAGGGGGCGCTTGCGGGGGAGCAGTTCTTC.

This chain uses TRBV6-6 with TRBJ1-1; TRBD1 is a possible D gene (6 bases). Trimming stripped 8 bases from V and 3 bases from J, with 7 bases between. The CDR3 loop spans 11 amino acids. Germline CDR1 MNHNY, CDR2 SVGAGI (reference sequence). DNA for the CDR3: TGTGCCAGCTACAGGGACACTGAAGCTTTCTTT. Protein product: CASYRDTEAFF.

This chain connects TRBV5-8 to TRBJ2-1, with D perhaps given as TRBD1 or TRBD2 (7 bases each). V was trimmed by 6 bases and J by 6 bases, leaving 22 bases between them. Looked up from germline, CDR1 is SGHTS and CDR2 is YDEGEE. This CDR3 is 16 amino acids long. CDR3 residues: CASKIRGEGQSNEQFF. For the CDR3, the DNA is TGTGCCAGCAAAATCAGGGGGGAGGGCCAATCCAATGAGCAGTTCTTC.

This chain connects TRBV5-1 to TRBJ2-1; no reliable D call. Between the trimmed V and J ends, which lost 0 bases and 9 bases, there was a span of 13 bases. The germline gives CDR1 SGHRS, CDR2 YFSETQ. CDR3 length: 14 residues. The CDR3 DNA reads TGCGCCAGCAGCTTGGTCCCAAATTGGCGTGAGCAGTTCTTC. Translating gives CASSLVPNWREQFF.